This T cell receptor (beta chain) emerged from a study of cytomegalovirus exposure and HLA in healthy donors. Vbeta (60) and Jbeta (13) primers were used in the PCR. The assay was immunoSEQ multiplex PCR, and TCRdb's table has in-frame clones only and misses some. Seen here are under 200,000 clones, 80% to 85% observed once, and the top ten hold roughly 2%. Per the germline V gene, CDR1 is SGHNT and CDR2 is YENEEA. This CDR3 has 13 amino acids. The V gene lost 3 bases and the J gene lost 5 bases, with 10 bases spanning the gap. The clonotype comes from a human donor in good health. The rearrangement links TRBV11-3 to TRBJ1-2; D gene ambiguous. The sequencing input was PBMCs. The CDR3 reads CASSFSGGYGYTF. The CDR3 bases are TGTGCCAGCAGCTTTTCCGGAGGGTATGGCTACACCTTC. The complete variable domain, with remaining parts taken from reference TRBV11-3 and TRBJ1-2, reads EAGVVQSPRYKIIEKKQPVAFWCNPISGHNTLYWYLQNLGQGPELLIRYENEEAVDDSQLPKDRFSAERLKGVDSTLKIQPAELGDSAVYLCASSFSGGYGYTFGSGTRLTVV.